This T cell receptor beta chain was captured in a study of T-cell reconstitution after alpha-beta-depleted transplantation in children. Unique molecular identifiers were used in preparing the TCRbeta library. TCRdb passed the PCR reads through MiXCR, listing each CDR3 protein once. This table has 350,000 to 450,000 distinct CDR3 sequences, 20% appearing once. Germline V gene lookup returns CDR1 MDHEN and CDR2 SYDVKM. Trimming cost V 5 bases and J 3 bases, with 6 bases left between them. The CDR3 consists of 12 residues. The sample here was PBMCs from the stem cell graft donor, taken from the stem cell graft. The receptor comes from a human donor who donated a stem cell graft to a child with acute myeloid leukemia. The chain recombines TRBV28 with TRBJ2-3; D unclear. The CDR3 reads CASSAPTDTQYF. The DNA for the CDR3 is TGTGCCAGCAGTGCCCCGACAGATACGCAGTATTTT.